This T cell receptor beta chain was recorded in a study of blood T cell repertoires in COVID-19. Sequenced by immunoSEQ multiplex PCR; TCRdb stores in-frame clones only, minus some. The sample contains about 46,000 clones, about 89% of which appear only once. The ends lost 4 bases at V and 3 bases at J; junction bases unmatched: 5. Germline values: CDR1 SEHNR, CDR2 FQNEAQ (reference sequence). The length of the CDR3 is 15 residues. This clone has more than one count but fewer than ten. The sequence derives from a human donor in a cohort sampled during active COVID-19. V gene TRBV7-9 combines with J gene TRBJ1-5; 8 nucleotides align to TRBD1. What was sequenced was peripheral blood. The CDR3 DNA reads as TGTGCCAGCAGCTCCGACAGGGGCGTCAATCAGCCCCAGCATTTT. Its translation is CASSSDRGVNQPQHF.